This T cell receptor (beta chain) derives from a study of blood T cell repertoires in COVID-19. About the study: The origin of the acute and convalescent COVID-19 samples was the United States, Italy and Spain.

Germline V gives CDR1 SEHNR, CDR2 FQNEAQ (reference sequence). The CDR3 loop spans 14 amino acids. Trimming took off 5 bases at V and 5 bases at J, with 15 bases between the two ends. Methods used by the authors: The authors estimated nucleated cell counts from reference gene primer amplification. TCRdb keeps only in-frame clones here, not all; method: immunoSEQ multiplex PCR. D and trimming come from the DNA, and the V and J calls and clone size come from that table. The sample lists approximately 220,000 clones, 90% occurring once. J is TRBJ2-5 and V is TRBV7-9; D is perhaps TRBD2 (6 bases). This clonotype was sampled from a man between 25 and 39 years old who had recovered from COVID-19. The sample taken for sequencing was PBMCs or T cells enriched from blood (not recorded which). CDR3 nucleotide sequence: TGTGCCAGCAGCGTTTCACGGGAGCGGGAGACCCAGTACTTC. Protein sequence: CASSVSRERETQYF.